One sample yielded the 10 T cell receptor beta chains listed below, sequenced in a study of blood T cell repertoires in COVID-19. Assay used: immunoSEQ multiplex PCR; TCRdb lists only in-frame clones, some missing. The sample has 150,000 or so clones; roughly four fifths are singletons. The sample taken for sequencing was peripheral blood. The receptors come from a man aged 55 to 70 with active or convalescent COVID-19.

The chain has TRBV15 and TRBJ1-4; no reliable D call. The CDR3 runs 14 residues. The germline CDR1 and CDR2 sequences are LNHNV and YYDKDF (reference sequence). Trimming shortened V by 5 bases and J by 8 bases, and 15 bases separated the two germline ends. CDR3 DNA: TGTGCCACCAGCCGCCGTACTGGAGGCGAAAAACTGTTTTTT. This codes for CATSRRTGGEKLFF.

The chain couples TRBV25-1 to TRBJ1-6; TRBD1 is a possible D gene (6 bases). Germline V gives CDR1 MGHDK, CDR2 SYGVNS. This CDR3 has 13 amino acids. V was pared by 6 bases and J by 4 bases, with 7 bases between. CDR3 region: CASRQGYNSPLHF. In nucleotides, the CDR3 is TGTGCCAGCAGGCAGGGGTATAATTCACCCCTCCACTTT.

The chain links TRBV7-2 to TRBJ2-4, with 9 positions matching TRBD1. The ends lost 1 base at V and 3 bases at J; junction bases unmatched: 4. The CDR3 sequence is 16 residues long. From germline, CDR1 is SGHTA and CDR2 FQGNSA. CDR3 bases: TGTGCCAGCAGCTTAGGTTCGGGACAGGGCAAAAACATTCAGTACTTC. Protein product: CASSLGSGQGKNIQYF.

The rearrangement links TRBV9 to TRBJ2-3; 9 bases align to TRBD2. Germline lookup yields CDR1 SGDLS and CDR2 YYNGEE. Germline trimming cut 1 base from V and 2 bases from J; bases unmatched to any gene: 17. This CDR3 is built from 20 residues. CDR3: CASSVISGGAGGSNTDTQYF. The CDR3 nucleotides read TGTGCCAGCAGCGTAATATCCGGAGGAGCGGGGGGCAGTAACACAGATACGCAGTATTTT.

The chain is built from TRBV28 and TRBJ1-5; no firm D call. The CDR3 spans 18 residues. Per germline, CDR1 MDHEN and CDR2 SYDVKM. Trimming pared 2 bases from V and 1 base from J, leaving 18 bases between. This chain's CDR3 is CASSLTDTSTPSNQPQHF. The CDR3 coding sequence is TGTGCCAGCAGTTTAACAGACACCTCTACCCCCAGCAATCAGCCCCAGCATTTT.

The V call is TRBV6-5, the J call TRBJ1-1; weak D call: TRBD1 (5 bases). This CDR3 has 13 amino acids. Germline values: CDR1 MNHEY, CDR2 SVGAGI. V was shortened by 4 bases and J by 1 base, with 7 bases between the two germline ends. The CDR3 reads CASSSTENTEAFF. CDR3 DNA: TGTGCCAGCAGTTCGACAGAGAACACTGAAGCTTTCTTT.

The gene calls are TRBV6-1 and TRBJ1-2; D may be TRBD1 (5 bases). Germline CDR1 is MNHNS and CDR2 is SASEGT. V was trimmed by 0 bases and J by 1 base, leaving 9 bases between them. The CDR3 covers 15 residues. CDR3 amino acids: CASSEAGAGNYGYTF. In nucleotides, the CDR3 is TGTGCCAGCAGTGAAGCTGGGGCAGGTAACTATGGCTACACCTTC.

The V and J genes are TRBV6-5 and TRBJ2-1, with TRBD1 identical over 9 bases. The ends lost 6 bases at V and 4 bases at J; junction bases unmatched: 4. Germline CDR1 MNHEY, CDR2 SVGAGI. The length of the CDR3 is 14 residues. This chain's CDR3 is CASRPGTGYNEQFF. Written as DNA, the CDR3 is TGTGCCAGCAGACCCGGGACAGGGTACAATGAGCAGTTCTTC.

Here the CDR3 DNA reads TGTGCCAGCAGCCGGGAGTTCGGGGAGCTGTTTTTT. It yields the protein CASSREFGELFF. V and J are TRBV3-1 (or the pseudogene TRBV3-2) and TRBJ2-2; maybe TRBD2 (5 bases). The CDR3 runs to 12 residues. The V end lost 4 bases, the J end lost 7 bases, and 7 bases lay between the germline ends. The germline gives CDR1 LGHDT, CDR2 YNNKEL (reference sequence).

DNA of the CDR3: TGTGCCAGCAGCCGGCCCCCCACTGAAGCTTTCTTT. This codes for CASSRPPTEAFF. The rearrangement joins TRBV3-1 (or the pseudogene TRBV3-2) to TRBJ1-1; D is undetermined. Germline V CDR1 and CDR2: LGHDT, YNNKEL (reference sequence). The CDR3 runs 12 residues. The V end was cut by 4 bases, the J end by 4 bases, with 7 bases between.